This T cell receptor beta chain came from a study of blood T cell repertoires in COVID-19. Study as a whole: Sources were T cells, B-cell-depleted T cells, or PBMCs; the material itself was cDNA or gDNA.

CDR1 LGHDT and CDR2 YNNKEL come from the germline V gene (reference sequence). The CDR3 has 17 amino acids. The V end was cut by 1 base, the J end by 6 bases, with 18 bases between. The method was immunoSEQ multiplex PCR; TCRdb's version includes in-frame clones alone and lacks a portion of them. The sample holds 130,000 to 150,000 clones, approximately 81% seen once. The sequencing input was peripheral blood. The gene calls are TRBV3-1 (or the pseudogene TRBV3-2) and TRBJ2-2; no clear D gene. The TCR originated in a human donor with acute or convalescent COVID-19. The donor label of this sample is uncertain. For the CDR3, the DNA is TGTGCCAGCAGCCAAGTCGCCTTTCCCCATGGCCCCGGGGAGCTGTTTTTT. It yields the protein CASSQVAFPHGPGELFF.